One sample yielded the 22 T cell receptor beta chains listed below, sequenced in a study of blood T cell repertoires in COVID-19. Some clones are missing from TCRdb's copy, which holds only in-frame ones; the method was immunoSEQ multiplex PCR. The sample lists roughly 400,000 clones, around 89% occurring once. Sequencing was performed on PBMCs or T cells enriched from blood (not recorded which). These receptors originate from a young man who had recovered from COVID-19.

The rearrangement joins TRBV20-1 to TRBJ1-1, with D perhaps TRBD1 (6 bases). This CDR3 is 13 amino acids long. Trimming stripped 3 bases from V and 5 bases from J, with 13 bases between. In germline, CDR1 is DFQATT, CDR2 SNEGSKA (reference sequence). CDR3 protein: CSASVGAGTEAFF. The CDR3 DNA reads TGCAGTGCTAGTGTGGGGGCAGGGACTGAAGCTTTCTTT.

The table lists this clone with a few counts. The chain uses TRBV11-2 and TRBJ2-1; no definite D call. V lost 1 base and J 7 bases, leaving 8 bases between the germline ends. In germline, CDR1 is SGHAT, CDR2 FQNNGV. CDR3 length: 13 residues. CDR3 sequence reads: CASSLGGENEQFF. The CDR3 DNA is TGTGCCAGCAGCTTAGGAGGAGAAAATGAGCAGTTCTTC. Looking up the rest from reference TRBV11-2 and TRBJ2-1 gives the full variable domain: EAGVAQSPRYKIIEKRQSVAFWCNPISGHATLYWYQQILGQGPKLLIQFQNNGVVDDSQLPKDRFSAERLKGVDSTLKIQPAKLEDSAVYLCASSLGGENEQFFGPGTRLTVL.

The chain employs TRBV2 and TRBJ1-5; TRBD1 matches 8 bases. This CDR3 has 14 residues. V was pared by 6 bases and J by 3 bases, with 4 bases of the junction left unmatched. CDR1 is SNHLY and CDR2 is FYNNEI in the germline V gene. CDR3 region: CASSDRGYNQPQHF. The CDR3 DNA is TGTGCCAGCAGCGACAGGGGTTACAATCAGCCCCAGCATTTT.

This chain joins TRBV15 and TRBJ2-3; tentatively, D is TRBD2 (6 bases). The length of the CDR3 is 16 residues. The germline V gene encodes CDR1 LNHNV and CDR2 YYDKDF (reference sequence). V lost 5 bases, J lost 3 bases, and 18 bases lay in between. The CDR3 sequence is CATSPLPGSITDTQYF. The CDR3 coding sequence is TGTGCCACCAGCCCCTTACCCGGGAGTATAACAGATACGCAGTATTTT.

The chain joins TRBV5-1 to TRBJ2-3; D not resolved. The CDR3 contains 12 residues. Between the trimmed V and J ends, which lost 4 bases and 4 bases, there was a span of 7 bases. Germline V gene data show CDR1 as SGHRS and CDR2 as YFSETQ. The CDR3 reads CASSIESDTQYF. Here the CDR3 DNA reads TGCGCCAGCAGCATAGAGTCAGATACGCAGTATTTT. Together with reference TRBV5-1 and TRBJ2-3, the CDR3 gives the full variable domain: KAGVTQTPRYLIKTRGQQVTLSCSPISGHRSVSWYQQTPGQGLQFLFEYFSETQRNKGNFPGRFSGRQFSNSRSEMNVSTLELGDSALYLCASSIESDTQYFGPGTRLTVL.

V and J are TRBV2 and TRBJ2-5, with a weak D call TRBD2 (6 bases). V lost 5 bases, J lost 5 bases, and 18 bases lay in between. The CDR3 extends over 15 amino acids. Germline loops: CDR1 SNHLY, CDR2 FYNNEI. The chain's CDR3 is CASSLLGLPTETQYF. DNA of the CDR3: TGTGCCAGCAGTTTGTTAGGACTACCTACCGAGACCCAGTACTTC.

This clone came up once. In DNA, the CDR3 is TGTGCCAGCTCACCAGAGGCGGATACGCAGTATTTT. This codes for CASSPEADTQYF. This chain connects TRBV18 to TRBJ2-3; D gene ambiguous. The germline CDR1 and CDR2 sequences are KGHSH and LQKENI. The CDR3 is 12 amino acids. V was cut by 2 bases and J by 6 bases, with 6 bases left in between. The variable domain in full, with the rest retrieved from reference TRBV18 and TRBJ2-3, is NAGVMQNPRHLVRRRGQEARLRCSPMKGHSHVYWYRQLPEEGLKFMVYLQKENIIDESGMPKERFSAEFPKEGPSILRIQQVVRGDSAAYFCASSPEADTQYFGPGTRLTVL.

The chain recombines TRBV19 with TRBJ1-1; D not certain. This CDR3 region has 15 residues. Trimming removed 1 base from V and 5 bases from J, with 14 bases in between. Germline-derived CDR1 and CDR2 are LNHDA and SQIVND (reference sequence). This CDR3 reads CASSIGAPGNTEAFF. The CDR3 DNA reads as TGTGCCAGTAGTATAGGCGCTCCCGGGAATACTGAAGCTTTCTTT.

The chain is built from TRBV29-1 and TRBJ1-1; TRBD1 might be the D (5 bases). Trimming shortened V by 6 bases and J by 1 base, and 9 bases separated the two germline ends. This CDR3 has 12 amino acids. Germline CDR1 SQVTM, CDR2 ANQGSEA. The CDR3 nucleotides read TGCAGCGTAGCAGGGCGGAACACTGAAGCTTTCTTT. Its translation: CSVAGRNTEAFF.

Only one count was recorded for this clone. The chain recombines TRBV12-3 or TRBV12-4 with TRBJ1-4; D gene ambiguous. V was clipped by 0 bases and J by 8 bases, with 7 bases between them. CDR3 length: 13 residues. In DNA, the CDR3 is TGTGCCAGCAGTTTAGCGTCTAGAGAAAAACTGTTTTTT. Encoded protein: CASSLASREKLFF.

V gene TRBV5-1 combines with J gene TRBJ2-7; 10 positions match TRBD1. The CDR3 has 15 amino acids. J gave up 4 bases and V 0 bases, and 4 bases lay outside the gene matches. The germline CDR1 and CDR2 sequences are SGHRS and YFSETQ. The CDR3 here is CASSLGQGASYEQYF. The CDR3 DNA reads as TGCGCCAGCAGCTTGGGACAGGGGGCGTCGTACGAGCAGTACTTC.

The V call is TRBV5-8, the J call TRBJ2-5, with D hard to call. CDR3 length: 14 residues. The germline CDR1 and CDR2 sequences are SGHTS and YDEGEE. V was clipped by 4 bases and J by 2 bases, with 12 bases between them. The CDR3 is CASSLTEFQETQYF. CDR3 DNA: TGTGCCAGCAGCCTAACAGAATTTCAAGAGACCCAGTACTTC.

The rearrangement links TRBV2 to TRBJ2-7, with D maybe TRBD2 (5 bases). The CDR3 length is 15 residues. V was trimmed by 0 bases and J by 0 bases, leaving 9 bases between them. Germline V lookup: CDR1 SNHLY, CDR2 FYNNEI. DNA of the CDR3: TGTGCCAGCAGTGAAGCGACTACCACCTCCTACGAGCAGTACTTC. It encodes CASSEATTTSYEQYF.

The V and J genes are TRBV3-1 (or the pseudogene TRBV3-2) and TRBJ1-2; the D gene is possibly TRBD1 (5 bases). Trimming removed 3 bases from V and 2 bases from J, with 7 bases in between. CDR1 is LGHDT, CDR2 YNNKEL, per germline (reference sequence). This CDR3 is 13 amino acids long. In DNA, the CDR3 is TGTGCCAGCAGCCAGGGGCGGAACTATGGCTACACCTTC. Residues: CASSQGRNYGYTF.

The rearrangement joins TRBV5-4 to TRBJ2-7, with TRBD1 matching 8 bases. Germline V gives CDR1 SGHNT, CDR2 YYREEE (reference sequence). Trimming at V came to 5 bases and at J to 6 bases, leaving 13 bases not matched to a gene. This CDR3 has 15 amino acids. The CDR3 here is CASSLYQGAMGEQYF. CDR3 nucleotide sequence: TGTGCCAGCAGTTTATATCAGGGGGCGATGGGCGAGCAGTACTTC.

This chain joins TRBV3-1 (or the pseudogene TRBV3-2) and TRBJ1-1; unclear D gene. The length of the CDR3 is 13 residues. Germline V gives CDR1 LGHDT, CDR2 YNNKEL (reference sequence). The V gene lost 0 bases and the J gene lost 6 bases, with 8 bases spanning the gap. This CDR3 is CASSQEPRAEAFF. The CDR3 bases are TGTGCCAGCAGCCAAGAACCGCGCGCTGAAGCTTTCTTT.

The rearrangement links TRBV11-2 to TRBJ2-3; the D gene is possibly TRBD2 (5 bases). The V gene lost 5 bases and the J gene lost 0 bases, with 15 bases spanning the gap. The CDR3 runs to 16 residues. Germline V gene data show CDR1 as SGHAT and CDR2 as FQNNGV. CDR3 DNA: TGTGCCAGCAGCCCAGTGCGAGGGCCTAGCACAGATACGCAGTATTTT. As protein: CASSPVRGPSTDTQYF. Full variable domain (missing parts from reference TRBV11-2 and TRBJ2-3): EAGVAQSPRYKIIEKRQSVAFWCNPISGHATLYWYQQILGQGPKLLIQFQNNGVVDDSQLPKDRFSAERLKGVDSTLKIQPAKLEDSAVYLCASSPVRGPSTDTQYFGPGTRLTVL.

The chain joins TRBV7-2 to TRBJ2-1, with D possibly TRBD1 on 5 matching bases. Germline values: CDR1 SGHTA, CDR2 FQGNSA. There are 14 residues in the CDR3. Between the trimmed V and J ends, which lost 3 bases and 6 bases, there was a span of 12 bases. CDR3 nucleotide sequence: TGTGCCAGCAGCTTGGGGCAAATTATCAATGAGCAGTTCTTC. Translating gives CASSLGQIINEQFF. Using reference TRBV7-2 and TRBJ2-1 for the parts outside the CDR3, the full variable domain is GAGVSQSPSNKVTEKGKDVELRCDPISGHTALYWYRQSLGQGLEFLIYFQGNSAPDKSGLPSDRFSAERTGGSVSTLTIQRTQQEDSAVYLCASSLGQIINEQFFGPGTRLTVL.

The rearrangement joins TRBV6-5 to TRBJ1-1, with 7 bases identical to TRBD1. Germline CDR1 and CDR2: MNHEY and SVGAGI. The CDR3 length is 12 residues. Unmatched junction bases numbered 8, after V lost 10 bases and J lost 6 bases. CDR3 region: CATGQAAPEAFF. CDR3 bases: TGTGCCACCGGACAGGCGGCCCCTGAAGCTTTCTTT.

V is TRBV10-2 and J is TRBJ1-2; perhaps TRBD1 as D (6 bases). V gave up 7 bases and J gave up 8 bases, with 20 bases separating them. Germline lookup yields CDR1 WSHSY and CDR2 SAAADI. There are 14 residues in the CDR3. CDR3 residues: CASMIGQGPFGYTF. The CDR3 DNA sequence: TGCGCCAGCATGATTGGTCAGGGGCCATTCGGCTACACCTTC.

CDR3 DNA: TGTGCCAGCAGTGAAACCCTACAGGGAGAGGGCTCCTACGAGCAGTACTTC. This encodes CASSETLQGEGSYEQYF. The chain is built from TRBV2 and TRBJ2-7; tentative D call: TRBD1 (6 bases). The V and J ends lost 2 bases and 0 bases respectively, with 17 bases between them. Germline values: CDR1 SNHLY, CDR2 FYNNEI. This CDR3 is built from 17 residues. The full variable domain, with the rest looked up from reference TRBV2 and TRBJ2-7, is EPEVTQTPSHQVTQMGQEVILRCVPISNHLYFYWYRQILGQKVEFLVSFYNNEISEKSEIFDDQFSVERPDGSNFTLKIRSTKLEDSAMYFCASSETLQGEGSYEQYFGPGTRLTVT.

The rearrangement links TRBV29-1 to TRBJ2-1; 11 bases agree with TRBD1. Germline V gene lookup returns CDR1 SQVTM and CDR2 ANQGSEA. There are 13 residues in the CDR3. The J segment lost 7 bases and the V segment lost 5 bases, leaving 4 bases of the junction unmatched. The CDR3 sequence is CSVTGQGANEQFF. Here the CDR3 DNA reads TGCAGCGTTACCGGACAGGGGGCAAATGAGCAGTTCTTC.